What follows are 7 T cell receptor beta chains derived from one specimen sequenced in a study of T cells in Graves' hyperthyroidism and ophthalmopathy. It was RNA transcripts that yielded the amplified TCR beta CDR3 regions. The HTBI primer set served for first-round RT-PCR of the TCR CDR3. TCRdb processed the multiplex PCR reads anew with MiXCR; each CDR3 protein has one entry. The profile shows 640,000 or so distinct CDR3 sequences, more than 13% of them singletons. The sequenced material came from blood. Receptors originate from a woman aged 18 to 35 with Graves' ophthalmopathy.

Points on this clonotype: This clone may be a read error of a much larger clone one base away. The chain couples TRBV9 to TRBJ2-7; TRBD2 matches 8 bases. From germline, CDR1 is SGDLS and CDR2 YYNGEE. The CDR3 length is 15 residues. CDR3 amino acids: CASSVEAGATYKQYF. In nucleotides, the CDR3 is TGTGCCAGCAGCGTAGAAGCGGGAGCAACCTACAAGCAGTACTTC.

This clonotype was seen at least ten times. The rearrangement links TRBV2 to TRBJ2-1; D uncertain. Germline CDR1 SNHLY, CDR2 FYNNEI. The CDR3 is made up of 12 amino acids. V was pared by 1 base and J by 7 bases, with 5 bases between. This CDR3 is CASSEEGNEQFF. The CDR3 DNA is TGTGCCAGCAGTGAAGAGGGTAATGAGCAGTTCTTC.

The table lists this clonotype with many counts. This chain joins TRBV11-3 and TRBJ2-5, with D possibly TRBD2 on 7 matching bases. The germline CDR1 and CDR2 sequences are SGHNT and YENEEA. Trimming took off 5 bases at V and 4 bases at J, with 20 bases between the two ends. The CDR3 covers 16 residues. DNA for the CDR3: TGTGCCAGCAGCCCCATTATGGCCCGGGGGGCAGAGACCCAGTACTTC. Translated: CASSPIMARGAETQYF.

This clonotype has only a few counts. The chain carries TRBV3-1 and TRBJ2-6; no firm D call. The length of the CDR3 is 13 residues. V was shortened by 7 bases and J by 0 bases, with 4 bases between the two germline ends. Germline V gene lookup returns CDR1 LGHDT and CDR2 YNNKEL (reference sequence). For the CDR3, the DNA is TGTGCCAGCAAGGTCTCTGGGGCCAACGTCCTGACTTTC. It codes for CASKVSGANVLTF.

CDR3 residues: CASSPPSVANYGYTF. DNA for the CDR3: TGCGCCAGCAGCCCCCCCAGCGTCGCTAACTATGGCTACACCTTC. The chain links TRBV4-1 to TRBJ1-2; D not certain. Germline CDR1 reads MGHRA; CDR2 reads YSYEKL. CDR3 length: 15 residues. The ends were cut back, 4 bases at V and 0 bases at J, with 12 bases in the middle.

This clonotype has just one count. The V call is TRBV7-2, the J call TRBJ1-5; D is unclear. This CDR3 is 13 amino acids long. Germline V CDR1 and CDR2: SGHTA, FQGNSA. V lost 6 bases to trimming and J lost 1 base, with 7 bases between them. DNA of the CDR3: TGTGCCAGCAGTGGGGTAAGCAATCAGCCCCAGCATTTT. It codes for CASSGVSNQPQHF.

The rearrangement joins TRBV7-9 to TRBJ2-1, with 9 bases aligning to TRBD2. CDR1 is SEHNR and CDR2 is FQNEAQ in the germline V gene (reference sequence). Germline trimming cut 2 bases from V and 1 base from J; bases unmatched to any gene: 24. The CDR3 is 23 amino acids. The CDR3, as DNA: TGTGCCAGCAGCTTAAGGTTCGGACGGCTGACGAGACTAGCGGACGTATCCTACAATGAGCAGTTCTTC. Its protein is CASSLRFGRLTRLADVSYNEQFF.